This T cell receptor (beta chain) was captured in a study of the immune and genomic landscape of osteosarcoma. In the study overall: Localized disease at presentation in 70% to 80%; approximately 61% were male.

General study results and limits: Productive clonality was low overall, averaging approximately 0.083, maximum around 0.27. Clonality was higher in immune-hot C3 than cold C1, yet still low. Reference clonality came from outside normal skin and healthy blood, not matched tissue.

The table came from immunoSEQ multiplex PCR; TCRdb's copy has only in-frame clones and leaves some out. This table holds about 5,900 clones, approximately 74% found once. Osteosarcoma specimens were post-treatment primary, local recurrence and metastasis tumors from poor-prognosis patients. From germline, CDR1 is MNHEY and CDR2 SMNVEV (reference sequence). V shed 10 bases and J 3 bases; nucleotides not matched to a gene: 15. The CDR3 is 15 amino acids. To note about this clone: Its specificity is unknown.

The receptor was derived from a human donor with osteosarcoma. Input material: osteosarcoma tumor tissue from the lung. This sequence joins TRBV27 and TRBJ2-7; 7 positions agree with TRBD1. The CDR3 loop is CATQNRDRSLYEQYF. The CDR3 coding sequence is TGTGCCACCCAAAACCGGGACAGATCTCTCTACGAGCAGTACTTC.